One TCR beta chain is described in this entry. Its matching antigen is unknown. The sample comes from a study of T cell responses to AZD1222 COVID-19 vaccine. Study-wide findings and caveats: Vaccination with two AZD1222 doses was followed by a rise in Spike-specific TCR breadth and depth. Recipients of AZD1222 seropositive at baseline numbered only 6 or 7. Among the donors, most were white British and more were female, and clonal diversity was possibly underestimated.

CDR1 is SEHNR, CDR2 FQNEAQ, per germline (reference sequence). Germline trimming cut 6 bases from V and 1 base from J; bases unmatched to any gene: 5. This CDR3 spans 14 amino acids. The table came from immunoSEQ multiplex PCR; TCRdb's copy has only in-frame clones and leaves some out. This table holds 150,000 to 200,000 clones, 75% to 95% found once. The chain uses TRBV7-9 and TRBJ2-7, with 8 bases matching TRBD1. Sequencing used peripheral blood, obtained on day 0 of AZD1222 vaccination. This clonotype originated in an adult in good health. DNA for the CDR3: TGTGCCAGCAGTTCCGGGACAGGTTCCTACGAGCAGTACTTC. Protein product: CASSSGTGSYEQYF.